This T cell receptor beta chain was documented in a study of blood T cell repertoires in COVID-19. Germline assignment: CDR1 ENHRY and CDR2 SYGVKD. With 11 bases removed from V and 0 bases from J, the gap between germline ends came to 14 bases. The CDR3 loop spans 14 amino acids. The data were produced by immunoSEQ multiplex PCR, yet TCRdb's version contains in-frame clones alone and is incomplete. The repertoire has hundreds of thousands of clones, about nine tenths of them found once; the top ten carry 8% to 9.5%. This clonotype originated in an older woman who had recovered from COVID-19. The chain has TRBV10-3 and TRBJ2-1, with D possibly TRBD2 on 5 matching bases. The sample was PBMCs or T cells enriched from blood (not recorded which). CDR3 in amino acids: CAANSVSSYNEQFF. As DNA, the CDR3 is TGTGCCGCGAATAGCGTTAGCTCCTACAATGAGCAGTTCTTC.